This T cell receptor (beta chain) was recovered during a study of blood T cell repertoires in COVID-19. Study at large: T cells, B-cell-depleted T cells, or PBMCs supplied cDNA or gDNA.

Germline CDR1 SEHNR, CDR2 FQNEAQ (reference sequence). This CDR3 has 16 residues. V shed 4 bases and J shed 6 bases, with 20 bases lying between them. This clone was detected a few times. Sequenced by immunoSEQ multiplex PCR; TCRdb stores in-frame clones only, minus some. Of some 150,000 clones in the sample, around nine tenths are singletons; the top ten hold less than 10%. This TCR derives from a woman between 45 and 65 years old with active or convalescent COVID-19. The sequenced material came from peripheral blood. This chain joins TRBV7-9 and TRBJ2-3; a possible D gene is TRBD2 (5 bases). CDR3 in DNA: TGTGCCAGCAGCTCCAACCGGGATCCCGAAGGGGATACGCAGTATTTT. Its translation: CASSSNRDPEGDTQYF. Looking up the rest from reference TRBV7-9 and TRBJ2-3 gives the full variable domain: DTGVSQNPRHKITKRGQNVTFRCDPISEHNRLYWYRQTLGQGPEFLTYFQNEAQLEKSRLLSDRFSAERPKGSFSTLEIQRTEQGDSAMYLCASSSNRDPEGDTQYFGPGTRLTVL.